One sample yielded the 28 T cell receptor beta chains listed below, sequenced in a study of T cells expressing NK-cell markers. TCRdb re-called the 5' RACE reads and catalogs CDR3 proteins one per entry, DNA excluded. The table counts about 260,000 distinct CDR3 sequences; about 0.4% lies in the top ten. The source material was blood T cells: a sorted CD56 or NKG2C T cell subset, CD4+ or CD8+ T cells, or bulk PBMC T cells (not recorded which). These receptors originate from a man aged 18 to 30 in good health.

V and J are TRBV3-1 and TRBJ2-1. Germline V gene sequence: CDR1 LGHDT, CDR2 YNNKEL (reference sequence). This CDR3 spans 15 amino acids. This CDR3 is CASSQVGFDYNEQFF.

The CDR3 is CASSTRGSTDTQYF. The chain recombines TRBV6-1 with TRBJ2-3; TCRdb outputs TRBD1, but without DNA this stays unchecked. The CDR3 totals 14 residues. Germline CDR1 MNHNS, CDR2 SASEGT.

V gene TRBV5-1 combines with J gene TRBJ2-1. From germline, CDR1 is SGHRS and CDR2 YFSETQ. The CDR3 contains 18 residues. The CDR3 is CASSLVRSRTGVYNEQFF.

The CDR3 spells CASSPAKTSTDTQYF. The chain has TRBV12-3 or TRBV12-4 and TRBJ2-3; TCRdb indicates TRBD2, and absent DNA this call remains unverified. This CDR3 is 15 amino acids long.

The genes are TRBV27 and TRBJ1-1; there is no DNA to check the TCRdb D call of TRBD1. Germline lookup yields CDR1 MNHEY and CDR2 SMNVEV (reference sequence). The CDR3 has 14 amino acids. This CDR3 is CASSSRAGFTEAFF.

This sequence joins TRBV5-1 and TRBJ2-1. CDR1 and CDR2 from the germline V gene are SGHRS and YFSETQ. The CDR3 sequence is 14 residues long. CDR3 protein: CASSLDGVGNEQFF.

The gene calls are TRBV7-2 and TRBJ2-3. CDR3 length: 13 amino acids. CDR1 and CDR2 (germline): SGHTA, FQGNSA. This chain's CDR3 is CASSLDAADTQYF.

The chain uses TRBV3-1 and TRBJ2-2; the TCRdb call, TRBD2, lacks DNA for checking. The germline CDR1 and CDR2 sequences are LGHDT and YNNKEL (reference sequence). The CDR3 runs to 19 residues. CDR3 amino acids: CASSQDEGRGATRAGELFF.

The rearrangement links TRBV7-9 to TRBJ1-2; TCRdb indicates TRBD1, and absent DNA this call remains unverified. Germline V gene sequence: CDR1 SEHNR, CDR2 FQNEAQ (reference sequence). The CDR3 has 14 amino acids. The CDR3: CASRAGTGSHGYTF.

This chain uses TRBV6-1 with TRBJ2-2; lacking DNA, the TRBD2 call made by TCRdb goes unchecked. Germline-derived CDR1 and CDR2 are MNHNS and SASEGT. This CDR3 comprises 15 residues. The CDR3 sequence: CASVMSGRGTGELFF.

The V call is TRBV20-1, the J call TRBJ2-3. CDR1 DFQATT and CDR2 SNEGSKA come from the germline V gene (reference sequence). This CDR3 has 12 residues. The chain's CDR3 is CSATRLEDTQYF.

This chain uses TRBV29-1 with TRBJ2-7; TCRdb selects TRBD1, and the lack of DNA leaves this call unchecked. Germline-derived CDR1 and CDR2 are SQVTM and ANQGSEA. The CDR3 has 12 residues. This CDR3 is CSVQTVTYEQYF.

This sequence joins TRBV9 and TRBJ2-3; the D call of TRBD2 rests on TCRdb alone, since no DNA is present to check it. The length of the CDR3 is 15 residues. Germline CDR1 SGDLS, CDR2 YYNGEE. The CDR3 loop reads CASSMTSGNTDTQYF.

V gene TRBV5-1 combines with J gene TRBJ2-4; TCRdb reports TRBD2, a call that lacks DNA to check it against. This CDR3 has 13 residues. Germline V CDR1 and CDR2: SGHRS, YFSETQ. The CDR3 loop is CASSSSGRDIQYF.

The chain couples TRBV6-5 to TRBJ2-1. This CDR3 has 16 residues. From germline, CDR1 is MNHEY and CDR2 SVGAGI. The chain's CDR3 is CASSYSRYPRYNEQFF.

The chain employs TRBV5-7 and TRBJ1-2. TRBV5-7 is sorted into the ORF group, with uncertain function. The CDR3 extends over 17 amino acids. This CDR3 reads CASSTSVWLQRNYGYTF.

The rearrangement uses TRBV7-2 and TRBJ1-4; TCRdb's D gene call, TRBD1, goes unchecked for lack of DNA. This CDR3 has 14 residues. Germline-derived CDR1 and CDR2 are SGHTA and FQGNSA. The CDR3 here is CASSSRTGNEKLFF.

The rearrangement joins TRBV6-2 or TRBV6-3 to TRBJ1-2. Germline V CDR1 and CDR2: MNHEY, SVGEGT. This CDR3 spans 13 amino acids. CDR3 protein: CASSYSREYGYTF.

V and J are TRBV14 and TRBJ2-1. This CDR3 contains 13 residues. Germline V gene data show CDR1 as SGHDN and CDR2 as FVKESK. CDR3 in amino acids: CASSQWGINEQFF.

This chain joins TRBV7-2 and TRBJ2-7; without DNA, the TCRdb call of TRBD1 cannot be checked. Germline CDR1 is SGHTA and CDR2 is FQGNSA. The CDR3 loop spans 15 amino acids. CDR3 region: CASSSIRRDAYEQYF.

The J gene is TRBJ2-5, the V gene TRBV7-7. Germline CDR1 SSHAT, CDR2 FNYEAQ (reference sequence). This CDR3 has 13 amino acids. The CDR3 loop is CASSSSGKGTQYF.

The chain couples TRBV6-5 to TRBJ1-2; the D call of TRBD1 rests on TCRdb alone, since no DNA is present to check it. The V gene's germline CDR1 is MNHEY and CDR2 SVGAGI. The length of the CDR3 is 14 residues. The CDR3 loop reads CASRPGKVDYGYTF.

The chain has TRBV6-1 and TRBJ2-3; TCRdb calls TRBD2, which cannot be checked without DNA. Germline CDR1 and CDR2: MNHNS and SASEGT. The CDR3 spans 17 residues. The CDR3 reads CASRPNPASGRSDTQYF.

V gene TRBV19 combines with J gene TRBJ2-4; TCRdb indicates TRBD1, and absent DNA this call remains unverified. The CDR3 has 17 amino acids. Germline V gene lookup returns CDR1 LNHDA and CDR2 SQIVND (reference sequence). CDR3 amino acids: CASSYGRDRGFKNIQYF.

This rearrangement joins TRBV29-1 to TRBJ1-2. Germline loops: CDR1 SQVTM, CDR2 ANQGSEA. This CDR3 spans 14 amino acids. CDR3 region: CSVEFVSENYGYTF.

The chain recombines TRBV5-1 with TRBJ2-7; the TCRdb D gene call, TRBD1, has no DNA to confirm it. The CDR3 sequence is 13 residues long. Per the germline V gene, CDR1 is SGHRS and CDR2 is YFSETQ. The CDR3 sequence: CASSAGDYYEQYF.

The chain links TRBV12-3 or TRBV12-4 to TRBJ1-3. The CDR3 contains 13 residues. The CDR3 protein is CASSLGVGNTIYF.

The chain is built from TRBV3-1 and TRBJ2-1. Germline V gene sequence: CDR1 LGHDT, CDR2 YNNKEL (reference sequence). CDR3 length: 14 residues. Here the CDR3 reads CASSPYNANNEQFF.